This TCR beta chain was captured in a study of cytomegalovirus exposure and HLA in healthy donors (dated by TCRdb to about 2017). Notes on the research overall: In an earlier analysis of some 610 of the donors, roughly 300 Gb of sequence data and 90 million to 120 million unique TCR beta sequences from roughly 200 million T cells were reported. In the later analysis, no new phenotypic data were used to find candidate immune exposures; instead, reliance was placed on TCR beta sequences and their occurrence across donors. Five DR-DQ haplotypes were handled as single units for association and clustering, since linkage in the cohort was strong. Approximately 330 gigabases of sequencing data and roughly 81 million unique TCR sequences made up an early release that covered some 640 HLA-typed donors. Every repertoire in the discovery cohort had been generated on one and the same sequencing platform. Using immunosequencing, the study profiled T cell repertoires from 550 to 750 subjects and related those repertoires to cytomegalovirus serostatus. An earlier analysis of 500 to 650 of the donors applied high-throughput TCR beta sequencing to assess whether each TCR beta V gene segment acted as functional or pseudogenic. In a later analysis, previously published TCR beta repertoires from 600 to 850 donors were re-analyzed and high-resolution HLA genotyping was added so that TCR occurrence patterns could be studied. Of the 300 to 500 genotyped donors, 65% to 90% were placed in the genetic ancestry cluster associated with self-reported Caucasian donors. A later genetic analysis used genome-wide SNP genotypes for about 65% of the 666 donors, treating that subset as a discovery cohort. Donor age, sex, ethnicity and CMV serostatus were compiled together with the repertoire data. Across 398 genotyped donors of the cohort, an average of roughly 200,000 unique TCR beta nucleotide sequences per donor were sequenced, and roughly 20% of those sequences were non-productive. A separate validation cohort of 100 to 150 different subjects was used in addition to the roughly 670-subject first cohort. Both class I and class II loci were covered by HLA typing, at four-digit resolution. The aim of the study was to test whether cataloging public T cell receptors could identify signatures of past pathogen exposure. The number of typed donors differed by locus: roughly 629-630 for A, B, C, DRB1 and DQB1; some 500 for DQA1; 600 to 610 for DPA1; and about 450 for DPB1. The study combined high-throughput TCR immunosequencing, statistical association of individual TCRs with disease status, and machine learning to predict cytomegalovirus infection status.

Receptor libraries were prepared by the immunoSEQ multiplex PCR assay. The multiplex PCR relied on a mix of 60 forward primers for TCR Vbeta segments and 13 reverse primers for TCR Jbeta segments. Amplification of the CDR3 region of rearranged TCR beta genes was performed with a multiplex PCR assay on genomic DNA. The amplified TCR beta libraries were sequenced on the Illumina HiSeq System as 87-base-pair reads. Turning to the authors' computational methods: A later analysis counted tens of millions of unique TCR beta chains across the 650 to 800 repertoires, and 9 million to 14 million of these chains were shared by at least two donors. To remove PCR and sequencing errors, raw reads were error-corrected and collapsed into unique sequences using a nearest-neighbor algorithm that merged closely related sequences. V, D and J gene segments were assigned by aligning CDR3 sequences to IMGT reference sequences. Each retained sequence needed at least a six-nucleotide match to both a V gene segment and a J gene segment. Rearrangements were classified as productive when the CDR3 lacked stop codons and remained in frame with V and J, and all other rearrangements were classified as non-productive. Following IMGT convention, CDR3 was defined as the stretch from the second conserved V-encoded cysteine to the conserved J-encoded phenylalanine. Sequences without an unambiguous match to a single V gene segment were excluded from the earlier analysis of 450 to 650 of the donors. In an earlier analysis of some 590 of the donors, V segments were called functional above 56.7% productive rearrangements and were called segregating when the between-donor standard deviation exceeded 5%. To diagnose cytomegalovirus status from the catalog of TCR beta chain sequences, a statistical classification framework was built. V and J gene assignment, in a later analysis, came from comparing TCR nucleotide sequences with IMGT/GENE-DB human TR gene sequences. Using the TCRdist pipeline, a later analysis assigned CDR3 sequences along with most-parsimonious VDJ recombination scenarios. In a later analysis, every TCR beta chain was defined by the combination of its CDR3 amino acid sequence and its V-gene family, and reads without a unique V-gene family were dropped. A later analysis removed 500 to 650 highly shared, low-generation-probability nucleotide sequences to deal with suspected cross-contamination and a sequencing artifact. For each public chain, a later analysis derived a clonal expansion index from normalized ranks of inferred template counts within each repertoire. In a later analysis, generation probabilities were computed with a VDJ recombination model fitted to out-of-frame rearrangements, and the resulting probabilities were checked against IGoR. A later analysis scored TCR-TCR, TCR-HLA and TCR-CMV co-occurrence with hypergeometric tests, applying a repertoire-size bias correction to TCR pairs. In a later analysis, false discovery rates were estimated by permuting HLA or CMV assignments 20 times. In a later analysis, co-occurring TCRs were grouped with DBSCAN, and TCRdist sequence similarity was added when clustering was performed within HLA-allele-positive subsets. Repertoires with fewer than 30,000 or more than 120,000 public chains were left out of co-occurrence clustering, as were roughly five repertoires with anomalous nucleotide sharing. Drawn from immuneACCESS, this table holds only the in-frame rearrangements with V and J called that TCRdb kept. Clones are partly lost; checked studies trace under half to an unresolved V gene and leave the rest unexplained. V and J calls and clone size follow that table, whereas D and trimming were derived from the DNA. In all, the sample holds some 110,000 clones, and around 64% of those were seen once. The ten largest make up roughly 2.2% of the sample.

The cohort was made up of under 800 healthy bone marrow donors. Cohort members were all nominally healthy when sampled, although unrecorded immune exposures were likely present. The donor was CMV seronegative and belonged to the group of 350 or so seronegative cohort members. Each donor provided a peripheral blood sample, and peripheral blood mononuclear cells were used for TCR beta sequencing. The Qiagen DNeasy Blood Extraction Kit was used to extract genomic DNA from the blood cell samples. On this clone itself: Its antigen has not been determined. No base qualities exist here, and no much larger clone lies one base off it.

Findings and caveats that apply to the study as a whole: The 87-base-pair reads could not distinguish some IMGT-functional V segments, including TRBV6-2 and TRBV6-3, so those segments were excluded. According to a later analysis, most CMV-associated TCR beta chains appeared to be HLA-restricted, and the HLA associations seemed to be driven largely by CMV exposure. A later analysis found that TCR association rates varied across HLA loci, with DRB1 alleles showing the most associated TCRs and HLA-C alleles the fewest. The study gave a list of more than 150 TCR beta chains associated with cytomegalovirus. In vitro tests confirmed that a few of the cytomegalovirus-associated TCR beta chains recognize cytomegalovirus antigens. Roughly uniform sequencing depth across donors was assumed in presence/absence analyses, although this assumption may not hold. A further reported finding was that TCR beta sequences accurately predicted the HLA-A and HLA-B alleles for most subjects in the first cohort. The authors suggested that the approach could potentially be generalized to other disease states and immunological phenotypes. An association between a missense DCLRE1C variant and V-gene and J-gene trimming of TCR beta chains was found in a later genetic analysis and replicated in an independent cohort. This cohort had only TCR beta chains sequenced, and the lack of alpha or paired-chain data limited which features could be detected. Because HLA typing was unavailable for some donors at each locus, only the typed subset was used in association tests. Approximately 18 rarely observed V segments, including chromosome 9 orphons, were excluded from the earlier analysis of several hundred of the donors because counts were too low. At a false discovery rate of 0.05, a later analysis linked some 17,000 TCR beta sequences to specific HLA alleles. An earlier analysis of some 560 of the donors showed that most TCR beta V segments appeared in productive rearrangements either about 90% or about 30% of the time, which broadly matched IMGT annotations. When HLA alleles, especially DR and DQ, strongly co-occurred, attributing TCR associations to individual alleles was difficult. Linkage disequilibrium might explain the correlated functional status among segregating V segments, but an unknown experimental factor could not be excluded. The sequencing pipeline was judged likely to have produced a cluster of highly shared sequence variants as a technical artifact. The only immune exposure information available for the cohort was CMV serostatus. Most TCR sequences were seen in very few donors, while some public TCRs were found in many individuals. A later genetic analysis reported fewer N-insertions in productive TCRs among donors in an Asian-associated ancestry cluster than the approximately 700-donor mean. According to a later analysis, parvovirus B19, influenza, CMV and Epstein-Barr virus appeared linked to several top co-occurrence clusters. Compared with equally common non-associated chains, HLA-associated TCR beta chains in a later analysis were more clonally expanded and had lower generation probabilities. The classifier was reported to diagnose cytomegalovirus status with high specificity and sensitivity in both the original cohort and the validation cohort.

V lost 3 bases and J lost 0 bases, and the count of bases not matched to a germline gene is 4. The CDR1 and CDR2 encoded by the germline V gene are MDHEN and SYDVKM. From cysteine to phenylalanine, the CDR3 is 16 amino acids long. Here the CDR3 DNA is all that survives: 48 bases in frame from base 1. The chain was built from TRBV28 and TRBJ2-7, and TRBD2 aligns with 11 junction nucleotides. Sequencing was carried out using PBMCs. The origin of this receptor is a woman in her thirties in good health and CMV-seronegative. The CDR3 protein: CASSLSLAGGSYEQYF. The bases read TGTGCCAGCAGTTTGTCGCTAGCGGGAGGCTCCTACGAGCAGTACTTC.